This is a list of T cell receptor beta chains from one sample in a study of T cells in localized non-small cell lung cancer. Here immunoSEQ multiplex PCR was the method, and the copy in TCRdb shows in-frame clones only, minus some. The table records about 22,000 clones, around 85% of them present only once. The sample in question was PBMCs, obtained before any cancer treatment. The receptors were sampled from a man aged 40 to 69 with stage II squamous cell lung carcinoma. Both conserved end residues are part of each CDR3.

V gene,J gene,CDR3 protein
TRBV5-6,TRBJ2-3,CASSNQRGSDTQYF
TRBV15,TRBJ1-1,CATSRDSGPNEAFF
TRBV29-1,TRBJ1-1,CSVDGPNSQDAMNTEAFF
TRBV6-6,TRBJ1-2,CASRRDIDGYTF
TRBV7-4,TRBJ2-7,CASSKAGWSEHEQYF
TRBV18,TRBJ1-5,CASSPSGNQPQHF
TRBV30,TRBJ1-2,CAWSGQFNYGYTF
TRBV7-9,TRBJ2-3,CASSLGLAGGRLRTDTQYF
TRBV30,TRBJ2-1,CAWRPYYNEQFF
TRBV10-3,TRBJ1-1,CAISESAGMGEAFF
TRBV6-1,TRBJ1-3,CASSEVGHTIYF
TRBV7-9,TRBJ2-2,CAGLVTGDNTGELFF
TRBV6-1,TRBJ2-1,CASSEGLAGLSEQFF
TRBV18,TRBJ2-5,CASSPAPSGETQYF
TRBV6-5,TRBJ1-2,CASSYSSQYGYTF
TRBV5-1,TRBJ2-2,CASSLALGAGELFF
TRBV6-5,TRBJ2-3,CASSYTSGGGTDTQYF
TRBV7-9,TRBJ2-3,CASSLALDTQYF